A selection of T cell receptor beta chains follows, all from one sample in a study of shared clonotypes between healthy human individuals. Produced via immunoSEQ multiplex PCR; TCRdb's table is partial and in-frame only. The profile shows 550,000 to 600,000 clones, nearly 98% of them singletons. The sequencing sample was made of naive CD8+ T cells sorted from blood. These receptors originate from a man between 25 and 39 years old in good health. Each CDR3 is given with its conserved first and last residue. Size is stated for part of the rows, as once, few or many counts, or as a class when the clone is expanded.

v_call: TRBV7-8
j_call: TRBJ2-7
clone_size: once
cdr3_length: 15
cdr3_aa: CASSLGDRVPYEQYF

v_call: TRBV11-3
j_call: TRBJ2-7
clone_size: .
cdr3_length: 17
cdr3_aa: CASSPRSDGQGPYEQYF

v_call: TRBV7-9
j_call: TRBJ1-2
clone_size: .
cdr3_length: 18
cdr3_aa: CASSLPGTGIGANYGYTF

v_call: TRBV27
j_call: TRBJ2-1
clone_size: .
cdr3_length: 18
cdr3_aa: CASSFLAGVVASYNEQFF

v_call: TRBV2
j_call: TRBJ2-1
clone_size: .
cdr3_length: 18
cdr3_aa: CASSEAFLGTGGLDEQFF

v_call: TRBV10-3
j_call: TRBJ2-1
clone_size: .
cdr3_length: 14
cdr3_aa: CASRLAGVYSEQFF

v_call: TRBV19
j_call: TRBJ2-3
clone_size: .
cdr3_length: 16
cdr3_aa: CASTLGYLGSTDTQYF

v_call: TRBV5-8
j_call: TRBJ1-1
clone_size: .
cdr3_length: 14
cdr3_aa: CASSLSLMNTEAFF

v_call: TRBV5-5
j_call: TRBJ1-5
clone_size: .
cdr3_length: 16
cdr3_aa: CASSVRDRGLRQPQHF

v_call: TRBV7-3
j_call: TRBJ2-3
clone_size: .
cdr3_length: 14
cdr3_aa: CASSLTSSADTQYF

v_call: TRBV7-6
j_call: TRBJ1-4
clone_size: .
cdr3_length: 14
cdr3_aa: CASSKHRGPEKLFF

v_call: TRBV15
j_call: TRBJ2-7
clone_size: .
cdr3_length: 14
cdr3_aa: CATSRSGTIYEQYF

v_call: TRBV11-2
j_call: TRBJ2-3
clone_size: .
cdr3_length: 15
cdr3_aa: CASSTLVGSADTQYF

v_call: TRBV9
j_call: TRBJ2-1
clone_size: .
cdr3_length: 15
cdr3_aa: CASSVRGYSYNEQFF

v_call: TRBV27
j_call: TRBJ2-3
clone_size: .
cdr3_length: 14
cdr3_aa: CARDTGDFTDTQYF

v_call: TRBV27
j_call: TRBJ2-7
clone_size: once
cdr3_length: 15
cdr3_aa: CASSSWTSGGYEQYF

v_call: TRBV6-1
j_call: TRBJ2-2
clone_size: .
cdr3_length: 15
cdr3_aa: CASSRSGINTGELFF

v_call: TRBV5-1
j_call: TRBJ1-1
clone_size: .
cdr3_length: 14
cdr3_aa: CASSMGQGANEAFF

v_call: TRBV2
j_call: TRBJ1-2
clone_size: .
cdr3_length: 17
cdr3_aa: CASSEYGLSDLNYGYTF

v_call: TRBV11-3
j_call: TRBJ1-2
clone_size: .
cdr3_length: 12
cdr3_aa: CASTTGPGGYTF

v_call: TRBV5-4
j_call: TRBJ2-1
clone_size: .
cdr3_length: 15
cdr3_aa: CASSRQGESYNEQFF

v_call: TRBV7-8
j_call: TRBJ2-7
clone_size: .
cdr3_length: 15
cdr3_aa: CASSLGGSGGYEQYF

v_call: TRBV4-1
j_call: TRBJ2-3
clone_size: .
cdr3_length: 14
cdr3_aa: CASSQSELTDTQYF

v_call: TRBV7-8
j_call: TRBJ2-2
clone_size: .
cdr3_length: 16
cdr3_aa: CASSLPGLAGTGELFF

v_call: TRBV2
j_call: TRBJ2-7
clone_size: .
cdr3_length: 15
cdr3_aa: CASSDIGTGTYEQYF

v_call: TRBV13
j_call: TRBJ2-2
clone_size: .
cdr3_length: 12
cdr3_aa: CASSWETGELFF

v_call: TRBV4-1
j_call: TRBJ2-1
clone_size: .
cdr3_length: 15
cdr3_aa: CASSRGDSSGNEQFF

v_call: TRBV11-2
j_call: TRBJ2-1
clone_size: .
cdr3_length: 15
cdr3_aa: CASSSIAGGGNEQFF

v_call: TRBV14
j_call: TRBJ2-1
clone_size: .
cdr3_length: 18
cdr3_aa: CASSFLRAAGLNSPEQFF

v_call: TRBV6-1
j_call: TRBJ2-7
clone_size: .
cdr3_length: 13
cdr3_aa: CASRSGSAHEQYF

v_call: TRBV30
j_call: TRBJ1-1
clone_size: .
cdr3_length: 14
cdr3_aa: CAWSPDPTNTEAFF

v_call: TRBV6-1
j_call: TRBJ1-5
clone_size: .
cdr3_length: 16
cdr3_aa: CASSEGWEPAYQPQHF

v_call: TRBV6-1
j_call: TRBJ2-1
clone_size: .
cdr3_length: 16
cdr3_aa: CASSEWVVSSYNEQFF

v_call: TRBV19
j_call: TRBJ1-2
clone_size: .
cdr3_length: 12
cdr3_aa: CASSMAGYGYTF

v_call: TRBV19
j_call: TRBJ2-1
clone_size: .
cdr3_length: 16
cdr3_aa: CASSIGGYPSYNEQFF

v_call: TRBV5-1
j_call: TRBJ2-1
clone_size: .
cdr3_length: 15
cdr3_aa: CASSLGLAGYNEQFF

v_call: TRBV27
j_call: TRBJ1-5
clone_size: .
cdr3_length: 14
cdr3_aa: CASSLLGADQPQHF

v_call: TRBV5-4
j_call: TRBJ2-3
clone_size: many
cdr3_length: 14
cdr3_aa: CASSQGGATDTQYF

v_call: TRBV11-2
j_call: TRBJ2-5
clone_size: .
cdr3_length: 14
cdr3_aa: CASTSPGSLGTQYF

v_call: TRBV6-5
j_call: TRBJ1-2
clone_size: .
cdr3_length: 13
cdr3_aa: CASSYSGNQAAHF

v_call: TRBV5-5
j_call: TRBJ1-5
clone_size: .
cdr3_length: 15
cdr3_aa: CASSLDGGNGQPQHF

v_call: TRBV4-1
j_call: TRBJ2-1
clone_size: .
cdr3_length: 14
cdr3_aa: CASSQDGSYNEQFF

v_call: TRBV27
j_call: TRBJ1-1
clone_size: .
cdr3_length: 14
cdr3_aa: CASSSYRGRYEAFF

v_call: TRBV2
j_call: TRBJ1-1
clone_size: .
cdr3_length: 15
cdr3_aa: CASSENWDRNTEAFF

v_call: TRBV15
j_call: TRBJ2-5
clone_size: .
cdr3_length: 16
cdr3_aa: CATQKGREVPRETQYF

v_call: TRBV10-1
j_call: TRBJ2-7
clone_size: .
cdr3_length: 13
cdr3_aa: CASSAAGLSEQYF

v_call: TRBV11-3
j_call: TRBJ2-2
clone_size: .
cdr3_length: 11
cdr3_aa: CASSQSGELFF

v_call: TRBV4-1
j_call: TRBJ2-6
clone_size: .
cdr3_length: 18
cdr3_aa: CASSHLTSGFSGANVLTF